This entry features one T cell receptor beta chain sequence. The data were taken from a study of blood T cell repertoires in COVID-19. Per germline, CDR1 MNHNS and CDR2 SASEGT. CDR3 length: 12 amino acids. Trimming left V 3 bases short and J 7 bases short, with 7 bases between. TCRdb's table, derived via immunoSEQ multiplex PCR, lists solely in-frame clones and lacks some. The table records roughly 150,000 clones, approximately 80% of them present only once. The sequenced material came from peripheral blood. The origin of this receptor is a man in his sixties or seventies who had recovered from COVID-19. The genes are TRBV6-1 and TRBJ1-5; D is unresolved. Here the CDR3 DNA reads TGTGCCAGCAGTGACGGGGAACAGCCCCAGCATTTT. Its protein product is CASSDGEQPQHF.